Listed below are T cell receptor beta chains from one sample, sequenced in a study of blood T cell repertoires in COVID-19. Only in-frame clones appear in the TCRdb table, and some are missing; sequencing was by immunoSEQ multiplex PCR. The sample records about 150,000 clones, over 75% being singletons. The material sequenced was peripheral blood. The source of these receptors is a man in his 60s with active or convalescent COVID-19. Each CDR3 is given with its conserved first and last residue. Fields, in order: CDR3 DNA, CDR3 protein, clone size, J gene, V gene, D gene. D genes are given only for firm matches. Clone sizes are given selectively: once, few, many, or a class where the clone is expanded.

cdr3_nt: TGCGCCAGCAGCCAAATGACTAGCGGAACCTACGAGCAGTACTTC
cdr3_aa: CASSQMTSGTYEQYF
clone_size: .
j_call: TRBJ2-7
v_call: TRBV4-1
d_call: TRBD2

cdr3_nt: TGCGCCAGCAGCTTGGTTACTAGCGCGTACGAGCAGTACTTC
cdr3_aa: CASSLVTSAYEQYF
clone_size: .
j_call: TRBJ2-7
v_call: TRBV5-1
d_call: TRBD2

cdr3_nt: TGTGCCAGCAGTCTTGGGAGGGACACAGATACGCAGTATTTT
cdr3_aa: CASSLGRDTDTQYF
clone_size: few
j_call: TRBJ2-3
v_call: TRBV2
d_call: TRBD2

cdr3_nt: TGTGCCAGCAGCTTACTAAGCGGGAATTCACCCCTCCACTTT
cdr3_aa: CASSLLSGNSPLHF
clone_size: .
j_call: TRBJ1-6
v_call: TRBV7-2
d_call: .

cdr3_nt: TGCGCCAGCAGTCCGGACTTGTCGAGGTCTGGAAACACCATATATTTT
cdr3_aa: CASSPDLSRSGNTIYF
clone_size: few
j_call: TRBJ1-3
v_call: TRBV5-1
d_call: .

cdr3_nt: TGTGCCAGCACCGTAGCGGAGCTTTACGGGGAGACCCAGTACTTC
cdr3_aa: CASTVAELYGETQYF
clone_size: many
j_call: TRBJ2-5
v_call: TRBV2
d_call: .

cdr3_nt: TGTGCCAGCAGCTTAGGGACAGACACTGAAGCTTTCTTT
cdr3_aa: CASSLGTDTEAFF
clone_size: .
j_call: TRBJ1-1
v_call: TRBV7-8
d_call: .

cdr3_nt: TGCGCCAGCAGCTTGGCCGTTGGGAGCGGGAGACTAAAGACCCAGTACTTC
cdr3_aa: CASSLAVGSGRLKTQYF
clone_size: .
j_call: TRBJ2-5
v_call: TRBV5-1
d_call: TRBD2

cdr3_nt: TGTGCCAGCAGCTTAGATATCCTAGCGGGAGCGGGCGCCTACGAGCAGTACTTC
cdr3_aa: CASSLDILAGAGAYEQYF
clone_size: .
j_call: TRBJ2-7
v_call: TRBV11-2
d_call: TRBD2

cdr3_nt: TGTGCCAGCAGCCAGGGGGCAGCCCAGCCCCAGCATTTT
cdr3_aa: CASSQGAAQPQHF
clone_size: .
j_call: TRBJ1-5
v_call: TRBV12-3/TRBV12-4
d_call: TRBD1

cdr3_nt: TGTGCCATCAGTAACCGGGACAGAAACTACGAGCAGTACTTC
cdr3_aa: CAISNRDRNYEQYF
clone_size: .
j_call: TRBJ2-7
v_call: TRBV10-3
d_call: TRBD1

cdr3_nt: TGCGCCAGCAGTGATTCAGGGGCCGGAGCTTTCTTT
cdr3_aa: CASSDSGAGAFF
clone_size: few
j_call: TRBJ1-1
v_call: TRBV10-2
d_call: .

cdr3_nt: TGTGCCAGCAGTGGGACAGGGCGTCAGCCCCAGCATTTT
cdr3_aa: CASSGTGRQPQHF
clone_size: .
j_call: TRBJ1-5
v_call: TRBV25-1
d_call: TRBD1

cdr3_nt: TGTGCCAGTAAAGGAGTGAATACGCAGTATTTT
cdr3_aa: CASKGVNTQYF
clone_size: .
j_call: TRBJ2-3
v_call: TRBV19
d_call: .

cdr3_nt: TGTGCCAGCAGCTGGCGGGGATCCAATCAGCCCCAGCATTTT
cdr3_aa: CASSWRGSNQPQHF
clone_size: .
j_call: TRBJ1-5
v_call: TRBV5-8
d_call: .

cdr3_nt: TGTGCCAGCAGCCATAGCGGGAGAGCCGTCGAGCAGTACTTC
cdr3_aa: CASSHSGRAVEQYF
clone_size: .
j_call: TRBJ2-7
v_call: TRBV11-2
d_call: TRBD2

cdr3_nt: TGTGCCAGCCTCAGGACTAGCGGGAGGGGAACAGATACGCAGTATTTT
cdr3_aa: CASLRTSGRGTDTQYF
clone_size: .
j_call: TRBJ2-3
v_call: TRBV2
d_call: TRBD2

cdr3_nt: TGTGCCAGCAGCCCCCGGTTAGGGGGCAAGTCACCCCTCCACTTT
cdr3_aa: CASSPRLGGKSPLHF
clone_size: few
j_call: TRBJ1-6
v_call: TRBV9
d_call: TRBD1

cdr3_nt: TGTGCCAGCAGCTTCATGAGACAGGACCCTGAAAAACTGTTTTTT
cdr3_aa: CASSFMRQDPEKLFF
clone_size: once
j_call: TRBJ1-4
v_call: TRBV7-2
d_call: .

cdr3_nt: TGCGCCAGCAGCCATACAGGGGTAGGAAACACCATATATTTT
cdr3_aa: CASSHTGVGNTIYF
clone_size: .
j_call: TRBJ1-3
v_call: TRBV4-3
d_call: TRBD1

cdr3_nt: TGCGCCAGCAGCTTGGGGGCGGAGCAGTTCTTC
cdr3_aa: CASSLGAEQFF
clone_size: .
j_call: TRBJ2-1
v_call: TRBV5-1
d_call: .

cdr3_nt: TGCGCCAGCAGCTTGAGCGGGGCAGGTAGCAATCAGCCCCAGCATTTT
cdr3_aa: CASSLSGAGSNQPQHF
clone_size: .
j_call: TRBJ1-5
v_call: TRBV5-1
d_call: .

cdr3_nt: TGTGCCAGCAGCCACGGACAGGGATATAATTCACCCCTCCACTTT
cdr3_aa: CASSHGQGYNSPLHF
clone_size: .
j_call: TRBJ1-6
v_call: TRBV25-1
d_call: TRBD1

cdr3_nt: TGTGCCAGCAGCCTAGGACAGGGCGCAGATACGCAGTATTTT
cdr3_aa: CASSLGQGADTQYF
clone_size: .
j_call: TRBJ2-3
v_call: TRBV7-9
d_call: TRBD1

cdr3_nt: TGTGCCAGCAGCTCGACAGGGAACACTGAAGCTTTCTTT
cdr3_aa: CASSSTGNTEAFF
clone_size: .
j_call: TRBJ1-1
v_call: TRBV5-6
d_call: .

cdr3_nt: TGTGCCAGCAGCTTTTCAGGGGACGAGCAGTACTTC
cdr3_aa: CASSFSGDEQYF
clone_size: .
j_call: TRBJ2-7
v_call: TRBV7-9
d_call: .

cdr3_nt: TGTGCCAGTAGTAGCCGACAGGGCACAGATACGCAGTATTTT
cdr3_aa: CASSSRQGTDTQYF
clone_size: .
j_call: TRBJ2-3
v_call: TRBV19
d_call: .

cdr3_nt: TGTGCCAGCAGCCATTGGGGCGCAAACCAGAACATTCAGTACTTC
cdr3_aa: CASSHWGANQNIQYF
clone_size: .
j_call: TRBJ2-4
v_call: TRBV6-2/TRBV6-3
d_call: .

cdr3_nt: TGTGCCAGCAGTCCGCGGTACGAGCAGTACTTC
cdr3_aa: CASSPRYEQYF
clone_size: .
j_call: TRBJ2-7
v_call: TRBV28
d_call: .

cdr3_nt: TGTGCCAGCTCACGACAGGGGGCGGCTAATGAAAAACTGTTTTTT
cdr3_aa: CASSRQGAANEKLFF
clone_size: once
j_call: TRBJ1-4
v_call: TRBV18
d_call: TRBD1